Here is one T cell receptor beta chain with its context. The antigen remains undetermined. V trimming: 3 bases; J trimming: 4 bases; junction bases outside the gene matches: 6. The length of the CDR3 is 15 residues. Unique molecular identifiers were incorporated into the prepared TCRbeta library. In TCRdb, the PCR reads were re-called with MiXCR into one record per CDR3 protein. The table lists fewer than 550,000 distinct CDR3 sequences, under 20% of them singletons. This entry belongs to a study of T-cell reconstitution after alpha-beta-depleted transplantation in children. Broader study findings: After transplant, high TCRbeta diversity at day 60 in some patients arose from surviving recipient T cells and thymic progenitors. After transplant, at about two months, alpha-beta T cells were reportedly derived from several hundred expanded graft clones. Hyperexpanded clones declined; after one year, newly produced T cells mostly supplied diversity.

This chain joins TRBV12-3 or TRBV12-4 and TRBJ1-5, with 7 nucleotides matching TRBD1. This material consisted of PBMCs, mostly from graft donor cells, taken 360 days after TCRalphabeta/CD19-depleted stem cell transplant. This sequence originates from a boy in the first two years of life who had a stem cell transplant for Wiskott-Aldrich syndrome, so the T cells may come from the graft donor. Here the CDR3 DNA reads TGTGCCAGCAGTTTGTCGGCCAGGGGGAATCAGCCCCAGCATTTT. Amino acid sequence: CASSLSARGNQPQHF.